These 15 T cell receptor beta chains originate from one sample sequenced in a study of cytomegalovirus exposure and HLA in healthy donors. The study ran its PCR with 60 Vbeta and 13 Jbeta primers. Profiled with immunoSEQ multiplex PCR; TCRdb holds only in-frame clones, not every one. This table has 180,000 or so clones, 72% appearing once. Specimen: PBMCs. The receptor source for this set is a human donor in good health.

The chain joins TRBV7-8 to TRBJ2-5; 7 bases line up with TRBD1. Trimming at V came to 5 bases and at J to 10 bases, leaving 7 bases not matched to a gene. The germline V gene encodes CDR1 SGHVS and CDR2 FQNEAQ. The CDR3 has 12 residues. The CDR3 nucleotides read TGTGCCAGCAGCCGGACAGGCATCATCCAGTACTTC. It is translated as CASSRTGIIQYF. Full variable domain (missing parts from reference TRBV7-8 and TRBJ2-5): GAGVSQSPRYKVAKRGQDVALRCDPISGHVSLFWYQQALGQGPEFLTYFQNEAQLDKSGLPSDRFFAERPEGSVSTLKIQRTQQEDSAVYLCASSRTGIIQYFGPGTRLLVL.

The chain has TRBV13 and TRBJ2-1, with 10 positions matching TRBD1. The CDR3 has 14 amino acids. Germline V gene lookup returns CDR1 PRHDT and CDR2 FYEKMQ (reference sequence). With 6 bases clipped from V and 6 bases from J, the junction kept 5 bases outside the gene matches. The CDR3 DNA follows: TGTGCCAGCAGACGACAGGGGGCTCGCAATGAGCAGTTCTTC. Translation: CASRRQGARNEQFF.

The rearrangement uses TRBV27 and TRBJ1-6; no clear D gene. V lost 2 bases and J 11 bases, leaving 22 bases between the germline ends. Germline V lookup: CDR1 MNHEY, CDR2 SMNVEV (reference sequence). This CDR3 has 17 residues. The CDR3 coding sequence is TGTGCCAGCAGTTTAAGGCTGGTAGCCGAAGAACGGACACCCCTCCACTTT. Its translation: CASSLRLVAEERTPLHF.

This clone was detected a few times. The rearrangement uses TRBV9 and TRBJ1-5; D is unresolved. This CDR3 has 15 amino acids. Looked up from germline, CDR1 is SGDLS and CDR2 is YYNGEE. The V gene lost 4 bases and the J gene lost 3 bases, with 14 bases spanning the gap. As DNA, the CDR3 is TGTGCCAGCAGCCCTACTGCGGGAACCAATCAGCCCCAGCATTTT. It is translated as CASSPTAGTNQPQHF. Combining the CDR3 with reference TRBV9 and TRBJ1-5 gives the whole variable domain DSGVTQTPKHLITATGQRVTLRCSPRSGDLSVYWYQQSLDQGLQFLIQYYNGEERAKGNILERFSAQQFPDLHSELNLSSLELGDSALYFCASSPTAGTNQPQHFGDGTRLSIL.

The chain has TRBV4-1 and TRBJ2-7; 7 bases agree with TRBD1. Germline V gene data show CDR1 as MGHRA and CDR2 as YSYEKL. The trim removed 1 base at V and 0 bases at J, leaving 3 bases unmatched. CDR3 length: 15 residues. CDR3 nucleotides: TGCGCCAGCAGCCAAGCGACAGGGTTCTCCTACGAGCAGTACTTC. Translated, it gives CASSQATGFSYEQYF.

The V call is TRBV15, the J call TRBJ1-5, with unresolved D. This CDR3 comprises 12 residues. Trimming cost V 1 base and J 5 bases, with 3 bases left between them. Germline V CDR1 and CDR2: LNHNV, YYDKDF (reference sequence). CDR3 sequence (DNA): TGTGCCACCAGCAGAGCTGATCAGCCCCAGCATTTT. It yields the protein CATSRADQPQHF.

The chain couples TRBV10-3 to TRBJ1-2; 7 nucleotides agree with TRBD1. The CDR3 totals 17 residues. The V and J ends lost 2 bases and 0 bases, in that order; junction bases with no gene match: 9. In germline, CDR1 is ENHRY, CDR2 SYGVKD. The CDR3 sequence is CAISESPTGTANYGYTF. In DNA form, the CDR3 reads TGTGCCATCAGTGAGAGCCCTACCGGGACAGCTAACTATGGCTACACCTTC.

The gene calls are TRBV6-1 and TRBJ2-7, with 9 bases aligning to TRBD1. Germline CDR1 reads MNHNS; CDR2 reads SASEGT. J lost 5 bases, V lost 11 bases, and 10 bases had no gene match. The CDR3 has 13 amino acids. The CDR3 DNA sequence: TGTGCCTTGTCCGGGACAGGGAAGAACGAGCAGTACTTC. Protein sequence: CALSGTGKNEQYF.

The chain uses TRBV12-5 and TRBJ1-5, with D possibly matching TRBD1 (5 bases). V lost 4 bases and J lost 5, with 18 bases in between. CDR1 is LGHNT, CDR2 FRNRAP, per germline. This CDR3 contains 16 residues. As DNA, the CDR3 is TGTGCTAGTGGTTCCCCCCCGCAGGGCGGGGATCAGCCCCAGCATTTT. Translated: CASGSPPQGGDQPQHF.

The V call is TRBV18, the J call TRBJ1-1, with a tentative D call TRBD1 (6 bases). Deletions cut 0 bases from V and 4 bases from J, with 12 bases between. The CDR3 contains 15 residues. Germline V lookup: CDR1 KGHSH, CDR2 LQKENI. In DNA, the CDR3 is TGTGCCAGCTCACCACCACTAGGGGGTTTCACTGAAGCTTTCTTT. Amino acid sequence: CASSPPLGGFTEAFF. Filled out from reference TRBV18 and TRBJ1-1, the complete variable domain reads NAGVMQNPRHLVRRRGQEARLRCSPMKGHSHVYWYRQLPEEGLKFMVYLQKENIIDESGMPKERFSAEFPKEGPSILRIQQVVRGDSAAYFCASSPPLGGFTEAFFGQGTRLTVV.

The table lists this clone with a few counts. The V and J genes are TRBV5-4 and TRBJ1-1; tentatively, D is TRBD1 (5 bases). V was pared by 6 bases and J by 1 base, with 10 bases between. Germline CDR1 reads SGHNT; CDR2 reads YYREEE (reference sequence). This CDR3 has 13 amino acids. DNA of the CDR3: TGTGCCAGCACCCCGGGGGGGAACACTGAAGCTTTCTTT. Protein sequence: CASTPGGNTEAFF.

The rearrangement links TRBV18 to TRBJ1-2; 8 nucleotides line up with TRBD1. The CDR3 extends over 14 amino acids. With V trimmed by 3 bases and J by 6 bases, 6 bases remained unmatched. Germline lookup yields CDR1 KGHSH and CDR2 LQKENI. CDR3 DNA: TGTGCCAGCTCACCCTACGACAGGGGCAATGGCTACACCTTC. This codes for CASSPYDRGNGYTF.

The chain links TRBV7-3 to TRBJ1-5; D remains ambiguous. Germline CDR1 and CDR2: SGHTA and FQGTGA. This CDR3 region has 20 residues. Trimming removed 3 bases at V and 5 bases at J, with 29 bases between. The CDR3, as DNA: TGTGCCAGCAGCTTTCTAGCAGGCAGGACTGTTCACTCGGCTCATCAGCCCCAGCATTTT. As protein: CASSFLAGRTVHSAHQPQHF.

The rearrangement links TRBV7-2 to TRBJ2-2, with D possibly being TRBD2 (6 bases). The CDR3 is made up of 16 amino acids. The V gene's germline CDR1 is SGHTA and CDR2 FQGNSA. The V gene lost 3 bases and the J gene lost 2 bases, with 13 bases spanning the gap. The CDR3 region has the DNA TGTGCCAGCAGCTTCTCCGGGACTCTAAACACCGGGGAGCTGTTTTTT. Protein: CASSFSGTLNTGELFF.

This clone was seen a few times. V and J are TRBV2 and TRBJ1-2; D is ambiguous. CDR1 is SNHLY, CDR2 FYNNEI, per germline. V shed 4 bases and J shed 8 bases, with 14 bases lying between them. The CDR3 has 13 residues. In DNA, the CDR3 is TGTGCCAGCAGTGGAGGGCCGGCTAGAGGCTACACCTTC. Its translation: CASSGGPARGYTF.